This TCR beta chain originates from a study of memory CD4+ T cells and cytomegalovirus serostatus. In the study overall: Healthy Belgian adult donors included roughly ten CMV-positive and some 24 CMV-negative people.

Single viable CD3+CD4+CD8-CD45RO+ cells were sorted as the memory CD4+ T cells. Germline lookup yields CDR1 LGHNA and CDR2 YSLEER. The CDR3 runs to 14 residues. The V segment lost 5 bases and the J segment 3 bases; nucleotides outside the gene matches: 3. Assay used: immunoSEQ multiplex PCR; TCRdb lists only in-frame clones, some missing. Found here are approximately 41,000 clones, 75% to 85% of them singletons; the top ten hold under 8%. Sequenced input: memory CD4+ T cells from blood. V is TRBV4-3 and J is TRBJ2-2, with TRBD1 identical over 7 bases. The TCR sequence derives from an adult in good health and CMV-seronegative. The CDR3 DNA is TGCGCCAGCAGCGGGACAGTTCACACCGGGGAGCTGTTTTTT. Translated: CASSGTVHTGELFF.